The 10 T cell receptor beta chains reported below all come from one sample, sequenced in a study of blood T cells in healthy people across ages. Next came a second PCR, run for about 6 to 11 cycles, which used a sample-barcoded 5' primer along with a J-beta primer mix. TCRdb analysed the 5' RACE reads with MiXCR anew, one entry per CDR3 protein. This sample has 800,000 to 1,300,000 distinct CDR3 sequences; approximately 25% occur once, and the top ten carry around 0.75%. The same sample was also studied in work on T cells of mothers and their children.

Sequencing was done on a sample of blood. The receptors stem from a girl between 2 and 10 years old in good health.

V and J are TRBV7-9 and TRBJ1-2; D is uncertain. This CDR3 has 15 amino acids. Germline V lookup: CDR1 SEHNR, CDR2 FQNEAQ (reference sequence). V was trimmed by 5 bases and J by 6 bases, leaving 19 bases between them. CDR3 DNA sequence: TGTGCCAGCAGCGAACTTTACGCTCAGAAGGATGGCTACACCTTC. Amino acids: CASSELYAQKDGYTF.

The chain combines TRBV12-3 or TRBV12-4 with TRBJ1-1; a weak D match, TRBD1 (6 bases). Trimming stripped 7 bases from V and 5 bases from J, with 11 bases between. The CDR3 extends over 12 amino acids. In DNA form, the CDR3 reads TGTGCCAGCAAAGGGGGGGAAACTGAAGCTTTCTTT. It encodes CASKGGETEAFF.

A few counts support this clonotype. This rearrangement joins TRBV5-1 to TRBJ2-7; D might be TRBD1 (5 bases). Germline assignment: CDR1 SGHRS and CDR2 YFSETQ. The CDR3 length is 14 residues. The V gene lost 0 bases and the J gene lost 6 bases, with 13 bases spanning the gap. The CDR3 spells CASSLGGKNSEQYF. CDR3 nucleotides: TGCGCCAGCAGCTTGGGGGGCAAGAATAGCGAGCAGTACTTC.

This clonotype was counted a few times. CDR3 bases: TGTGCCAGCAGCTTAGAGCACACAGCAACGAAGGCCGGGGAGCTGTTTTTT. It is translated as CASSLEHTATKAGELFF. This sequence joins TRBV7-9 and TRBJ2-2, with unresolved D. Germline V gene sequence: CDR1 SEHNR, CDR2 FQNEAQ (reference sequence). This CDR3 is 17 amino acids long. V dropped 1 base and J dropped 6 bases, with 18 bases sitting between them.

The chain employs TRBV5-6 and TRBJ2-1; D may be TRBD2 (5 bases). The germline gives CDR1 SGHDT, CDR2 YYEEEE. Trimming pared 4 bases from V and 7 bases from J, leaving 24 bases between. This CDR3 is built from 17 residues. CDR3 region: CASSLGGISGLGNEQFF. CDR3 nucleotides: TGTGCCAGCAGCCTTGGTGGGATTTCGGGGTTAGGTAATGAGCAGTTCTTC.

This clonotype was observed a few times. The chain joins TRBV12-3 or TRBV12-4 to TRBJ2-3; 8 bases match TRBD2. V lost 2 bases to trimming and J lost 2 bases; unmatched junction nucleotides: 6. The CDR3 loop spans 16 amino acids. Here the CDR3 reads CASSLRGGGITDTQYF. In DNA form, the CDR3 reads TGTGCCAGCAGTTTACGGGGCGGGGGGATCACAGATACGCAGTATTTT.

V gene TRBV29-1 combines with J gene TRBJ2-1; 11 bases map to TRBD2. Judging by the DNA end, TRBJ2-7 fits better; the J call may be wrong. CDR1 is SQVTM and CDR2 is ANQGSEA in the germline V gene. The CDR3 consists of 13 residues. The CDR3, as DNA: TGCAGCGTCGAACTAGCGGGAGTTGGGGAGCAGTACTTC. It specifies CSVELAGVGEQYF.

The genes are TRBV12-3 or TRBV12-4 and TRBJ2-5, with 8 bases fitting TRBD2. After removal of 3 bases from V and 3 bases from J, the junction contained 12 bases not matched to a gene. CDR3 length: 17 amino acids. In DNA, the CDR3 is TGTGCCAGCAGTTTCGTCGGACTAGCTATTCCGGAAGAGACCCAGTACTTC. Its translation is CASSFVGLAIPEETQYF.

This chain connects TRBV27 to TRBJ1-4; D not resolved. The CDR3 sequence is 13 residues long. Trimming pared 5 bases from V and 8 bases from J, leaving 12 bases between. Germline lookup yields CDR1 MNHEY and CDR2 SMNVEV (reference sequence). CDR3 sequence reads: CASSIREGEKLFF. In DNA form, the CDR3 reads TGTGCCAGCAGTATCCGGGAAGGAGAAAAACTGTTTTTT.

J is TRBJ2-5 and V is TRBV9; no clear D. TRBJ2-1 matches the DNA end more closely, so the J call is doubtful. The CDR3 is 14 residues long. Per germline, CDR1 SGDLS and CDR2 YYNGEE. This chain's CDR3 is CASSPTKGENEQFF. For the CDR3, the DNA is TGTGCCAGCAGCCCTACAAAGGGCGAAAATGAGCAGTTCTTC.